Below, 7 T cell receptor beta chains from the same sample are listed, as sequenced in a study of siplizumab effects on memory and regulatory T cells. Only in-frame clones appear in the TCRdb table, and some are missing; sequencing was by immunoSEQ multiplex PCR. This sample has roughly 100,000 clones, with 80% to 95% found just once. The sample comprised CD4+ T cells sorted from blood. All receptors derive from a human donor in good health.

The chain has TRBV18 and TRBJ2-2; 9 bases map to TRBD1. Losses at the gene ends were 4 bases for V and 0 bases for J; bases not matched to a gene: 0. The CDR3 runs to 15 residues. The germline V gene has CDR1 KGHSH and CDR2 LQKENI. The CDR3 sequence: CASSRQGANTGELFF. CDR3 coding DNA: TGTGCCAGCTCACGACAGGGGGCGAACACCGGGGAGCTGTTTTTT.

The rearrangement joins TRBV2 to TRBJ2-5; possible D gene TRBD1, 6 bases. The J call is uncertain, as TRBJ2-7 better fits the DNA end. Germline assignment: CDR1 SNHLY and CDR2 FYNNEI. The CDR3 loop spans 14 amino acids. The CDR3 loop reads CASSPGTGYHEQYF. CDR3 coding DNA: TGTGCCAGCAGTCCCGGTACAGGGTACCACGAGCAGTACTTC.

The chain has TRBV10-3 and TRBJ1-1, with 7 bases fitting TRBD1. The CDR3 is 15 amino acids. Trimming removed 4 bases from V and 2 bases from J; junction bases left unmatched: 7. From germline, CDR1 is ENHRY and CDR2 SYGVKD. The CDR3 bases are TGTGCCATCAGTGGGGTAGGGGACAGCAACACTGAAGCTTTCTTT. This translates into CAISGVGDSNTEAFF.

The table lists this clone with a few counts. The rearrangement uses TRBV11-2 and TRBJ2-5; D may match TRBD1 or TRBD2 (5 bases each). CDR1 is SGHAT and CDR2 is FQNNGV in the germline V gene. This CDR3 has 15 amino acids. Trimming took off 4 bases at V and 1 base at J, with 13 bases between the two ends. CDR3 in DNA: TGTGCCAGCAGCTCCACGTTGGGGACCCAAGAGACCCAGTACTTC. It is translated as CASSSTLGTQETQYF.

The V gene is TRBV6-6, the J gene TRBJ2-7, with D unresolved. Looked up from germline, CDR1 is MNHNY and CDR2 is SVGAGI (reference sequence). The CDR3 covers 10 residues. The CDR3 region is CAILVNEQYF. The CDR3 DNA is TGTGCTATCCTCGTCAACGAGCAGTACTTC.

The CDR3 reads CASSQGGGERETQYF. The CDR3 DNA reads TGTGCCAGCAGCCAAGGGGGGGGTGAGAGAGAGACCCAGTACTTC. The V call is TRBV4-2, the J call TRBJ2-5; 7 bases fit TRBD2. The CDR3 runs to 15 residues. V lost 1 base to trimming and J lost 4 bases; unmatched junction nucleotides: 6. The germline V gene encodes CDR1 LGHNA and CDR2 YNFKEQ.

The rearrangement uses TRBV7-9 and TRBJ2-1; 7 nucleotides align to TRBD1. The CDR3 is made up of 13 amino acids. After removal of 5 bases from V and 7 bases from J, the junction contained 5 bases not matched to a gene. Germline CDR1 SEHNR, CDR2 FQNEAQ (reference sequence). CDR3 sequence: CASSRGQVNEQFF. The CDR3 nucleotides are TGTGCCAGCAGCCGCGGACAGGTTAATGAGCAGTTCTTC. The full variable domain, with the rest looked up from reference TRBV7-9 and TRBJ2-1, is DTGVSQNPRHKITKRGQNVTFRCDPISEHNRLYWYRQTLGQGPEFLTYFQNEAQLEKSRLLSDRFSAERPKGSFSTLEIQRTEQGDSAMYLCASSRGQVNEQFFGPGTRLTVL.